The clone carrying this TCR beta chain was seen a handful of times. What it binds is not known. The CDR3 sequence is 13 residues long. The germline V gene encodes CDR1 KGHDR and CDR2 SFDVKD. V shed 4 bases and J shed 5 bases, with 8 bases lying between them. TCRdb called the 5' RACE reads again in MiXCR, with one record for every CDR3 protein. The profile shows under 1 million distinct CDR3 sequences, about 12% of them singletons. The data belong to a study of identical twins. Study results and limitations: Low generation probability was overrepresented in out-of-frame alpha sequences shared by twins. In zero-insertion analyses, partial confounding could arise from invariant MAIT and iNKT cells.

The sample also formed part of further work on yellow fever vaccine responses in identical twins.

This clonotype was sampled from a woman aged 18 to 35 in good health. V gene TRBV24-1 combines with J gene TRBJ1-5; D gene uncertain. Specimen: PBMCs. In nucleotides, the CDR3 is TGTGCCACCAGTGAGGGTTGGGATCAGCCCCAGCATTTT. Translated: CATSEGWDQPQHF.